This T cell receptor (beta chain) was profiled in a study of tumor-infiltrating lymphocytes in primary liver carcinoma. Study findings and constraints: Blood had a significantly lower top-250-clone fraction than tumors did (p = 0.039). It was observed that only about 8-25% of the top clones appeared in every one of the five tumor regions.

Taking about 17-32 mg of unsorted bulk tissue, the authors co-extracted RNA and DNA. Through surgical resection, the patients' primary liver carcinoma was treated. Chronic HBV infection was present, with no prior treatment. The CDR3 runs to 13 residues. Germline V CDR1 and CDR2: SGHVS, FQNEAQ. The template, roughly 510 ng total RNA, yielded TCR beta cDNA made with a constant-region primer. Three nested multiplex PCR rounds, a slightly modified ARM-PCR method, built the TCR beta libraries. Running 9 to 11 cycles apiece, the first two PCR rounds relied on TRBV1-TRBV30 forward primers together with a C-beta reverse primer. TCRdb re-derived calls from the multiplex PCR reads in MiXCR, one entry per CDR3 protein. The sample consists of some 30,000 distinct CDR3 sequences, about three quarters of them appearing once. To note about this clonotype: Its antigen is as yet unknown.

The chain combines TRBV7-8 with TRBJ2-3; no clear D gene. This clonotype originated in a middle-aged man with primary liver carcinoma and hepatitis B virus infection. Sequencing used liver tumor tissue from sampling region 5. Regarding subset: tumor region T5, tumor centre. This CDR3 is CTNWVVDEDTQYF. The CDR3 bases are TGTACCAACTGGGTGGTGGACGAGGATACGCAGTATTTT.